These 27 T cell receptor beta chains share one sample of origin, sequenced in a study of cytomegalovirus exposure and HLA in healthy donors. PCR amplification relied on 60 Vbeta primers (plus 13 Jbeta primers). Sequencing was performed with immunoSEQ multiplex PCR; in TCRdb, only in-frame clones are kept and a portion is missing. The sample has some 130,000 clones; around 73% are singletons. Material for sequencing was PBMCs. All receptors come from a man aged 45-65 years in good health and CMV-seronegative.

This clone was detected once. V gene TRBV19 combines with J gene TRBJ2-3; TRBD1 aligns across 7 bases. V shed 1 base and J 2 bases; nucleotides not matched to a gene: 9. Looked up from germline, CDR1 is LNHDA and CDR2 is SQIVND (reference sequence). The CDR3 has 17 residues. CDR3: CASSIGGQTLATDTQYF. DNA of the CDR3: TGTGCCAGTAGTATAGGGGGACAGACTCTAGCCACAGATACGCAGTATTTT.

The chain carries TRBV28 and TRBJ2-7, with a possible D match to TRBD2 (5 bases). The V end lost 7 bases, the J end lost 13 bases, and 20 bases lay between the germline ends. Germline CDR1 and CDR2: MDHEN and SYDVKM. The CDR3 is 12 amino acids. CDR3 in amino acids: CASTSTVDGVYF. CDR3 nucleotides: TGTGCCAGCACCTCAACGGTTGACGGGGTCTACTTC.

The gene calls are TRBV10-3 and TRBJ1-2; D might be TRBD1 (5 bases). The length of the CDR3 is 16 residues. Looked up from germline, CDR1 is ENHRY and CDR2 is SYGVKD. V lost 0 bases to trimming and J lost 3 bases, with 14 bases between them. The CDR3 region has the DNA TGTGCCATCAGTGAGTCGACTCTTCCAGGGCACTATGGCTACACCTTC. Encoded protein: CAISESTLPGHYGYTF.

This rearrangement joins TRBV4-1 to TRBJ2-5, with 14 bases that match TRBD2. This CDR3 is 18 amino acids long. V shed 3 bases and J 4 bases; nucleotides not matched to a gene: 10. Germline V gene lookup returns CDR1 MGHRA and CDR2 YSYEKL. CDR3 amino acids: CASSQGPGLAGVGETQYF. CDR3 bases: TGCGCCAGCAGCCAGGGACCGGGACTAGCGGGAGTTGGAGAGACCCAGTACTTC.

The chain carries TRBV27 and TRBJ1-2; 10 positions match TRBD1. Germline lookup yields CDR1 MNHEY and CDR2 SMNVEV (reference sequence). The CDR3 sequence is 14 residues long. Trimming at V came to 6 bases and at J to 7 bases, leaving 8 bases not matched to a gene. The CDR3 bases are TGTGCCAGCAGCTCCCGGGGGACAGGGGTTGGCTACACCTTC. This sequence encodes CASSSRGTGVGYTF.

The chain employs TRBV30 and TRBJ2-4, with a tentative D call TRBD2 (5 bases). The CDR3 is made up of 15 amino acids. V dropped 1 base and J dropped 2 bases, with 12 bases sitting between them. CDR1 and CDR2 from the germline V gene are GTSNPN and SVGIG (reference sequence). DNA of the CDR3: TGTGCCTGGAGTGAGCCCACGGGGTCCAAAAACATTCAGTACTTC. It codes for CAWSEPTGSKNIQYF.

This rearrangement joins TRBV18 to TRBJ2-1; tentatively, D is TRBD2 (6 bases). CDR1 is KGHSH, CDR2 LQKENI, per germline. This CDR3 spans 16 amino acids. Trimming stripped 3 bases from V and 5 bases from J, with 17 bases between. CDR3 residues: CASSPMRGRKDNEQFF. CDR3 sequence (DNA): TGTGCCAGCTCACCTATGCGGGGAAGAAAGGACAATGAGCAGTTCTTC. Full variable domain (remainder filled in from reference TRBV18 and TRBJ2-1): NAGVMQNPRHLVRRRGQEARLRCSPMKGHSHVYWYRQLPEEGLKFMVYLQKENIIDESGMPKERFSAEFPKEGPSILRIQQVVRGDSAAYFCASSPMRGRKDNEQFFGPGTRLTVL.

The chain joins TRBV19 to TRBJ2-1; 8 nucleotides line up with TRBD1. V was pared by 6 bases and J by 3 bases, with 7 bases of the junction left unmatched. Looked up from germline, CDR1 is LNHDA and CDR2 is SQIVND (reference sequence). CDR3 length equals 15 residues. The CDR3 protein is CASSRGTGDYNEQFF. Written as DNA, the CDR3 is TGTGCCAGTAGCCGAGGGACAGGAGACTACAATGAGCAGTTCTTC.

J is TRBJ1-4 and V is TRBV28; 7 bases match TRBD1. Germline assignment: CDR1 MDHEN and CDR2 SYDVKM. V was clipped by 6 bases and J by 0 bases; unmatched bases: 4. The CDR3 consists of 15 residues. The CDR3 DNA is TGTGCCAGCAGGGATACAGGGGCAACTAATGAAAAACTGTTTTTT. Protein product: CASRDTGATNEKLFF.

This clone occurred a few times. The chain has TRBV5-1 and TRBJ2-5; D remains ambiguous. V lost 4 bases to trimming and J lost 3 bases, with 22 bases between them. The germline V gene has CDR1 SGHRS and CDR2 YFSETQ. This CDR3 spans 17 amino acids. The CDR3 coding sequence is TGCGCCAGCAGCCCTTTCCCTTCCCTGAATGAGGAAGAGACCCAGTACTTC. Translated: CASSPFPSLNEEETQYF.

In DNA form, the CDR3 reads TGTGCCAGCAGTGTCTCAGTTGGCCAGCCCCAGCATTTT. Residues: CASSVSVGQPQHF. The V gene is TRBV6-6, the J gene TRBJ1-5; no clear D gene. The CDR3 totals 13 residues. Trimming removed 5 bases from V and 7 bases from J, with 12 bases in between. CDR1 and CDR2 from the germline V gene are MNHNY and SVGAGI (reference sequence).

This chain uses TRBV19 with TRBJ2-1, with TRBD2 matching 16 bases. Unmatched junction bases numbered 2, after V lost 4 bases and J lost 8 bases. The CDR3 runs 15 residues. Germline V gene sequence: CDR1 LNHDA, CDR2 SQIVND (reference sequence). The CDR3 coding sequence is TGTGCCAGTAGTAAAGGGACTAGCGGGAGGGATGAGCAGTTCTTC. Translation gives CASSKGTSGRDEQFF.

The rearrangement links TRBV5-1 to TRBJ2-6, with 7 bases identical to TRBD1. The CDR3 contains 16 residues. V lost 4 bases and J lost 0; bases outside the gene matches: 4. Germline V CDR1 and CDR2: SGHRS, YFSETQ. This chain's CDR3 is CASSVTGSSGANVLTF. The CDR3 DNA sequence: TGCGCCAGCAGCGTGACAGGGAGCTCTGGGGCCAACGTCCTGACTTTC.

V is TRBV6-6 and J is TRBJ2-1; TRBD2 agrees at 10 bases. Per germline, CDR1 MNHNY and CDR2 SVGAGI (reference sequence). The CDR3 has 15 residues. J gave up 6 bases and V 4 bases, and 6 bases lay outside the gene matches. CDR3 in DNA: TGTGCCAGCAGTTCGCTAGCGGGAGCGCTCAATGAGCAGTTCTTC. It codes for CASSSLAGALNEQFF.

The rearrangement links TRBV19 to TRBJ1-2; tentative D call: TRBD1 (5 bases). Trimming removed 3 bases from V and 4 bases from J, with 12 bases in between. Germline values: CDR1 LNHDA, CDR2 SQIVND (reference sequence). This CDR3 comprises 14 residues. CDR3 loop: CASSISVGLYGYTF. The CDR3, as DNA: TGTGCCAGTAGTATCAGCGTGGGGCTCTATGGCTACACCTTC.

The chain combines TRBV7-8 with TRBJ1-5; TRBD1 matches at 8 bases. J was trimmed by 2 bases and V by 6 bases; bases with no gene match: 3. Germline V gene lookup returns CDR1 SGHVS and CDR2 FQNEAQ. This CDR3 spans 14 amino acids. CDR3 sequence (DNA): TGTGCCAGCAGACAGGGGGATGGCAATCAGCCCCAGCATTTT. Protein sequence: CASRQGDGNQPQHF.

V and J are TRBV6-1 and TRBJ2-5, with 9 bases aligning to TRBD2. This CDR3 is built from 16 residues. J gave up 4 bases and V 2 bases, and 8 bases lay outside the gene matches. The germline CDR1 and CDR2 sequences are MNHNS and SASEGT. The CDR3 here is CASSESGRTRGETQYF. The CDR3, as DNA: TGTGCCAGCAGTGAAAGCGGGAGGACCAGGGGAGAGACCCAGTACTTC.

The chain recombines TRBV5-1 with TRBJ2-7, with a weak D call TRBD1 (5 bases). CDR1 and CDR2 from the germline V gene are SGHRS and YFSETQ. V dropped 0 bases and J dropped 2 bases, with 9 bases sitting between them. CDR3 length equals 14 residues. CDR3 DNA: TGCGCCAGCAGCTTGGAGGGGTCGCCCTACGAGCAGTACTTC. It specifies CASSLEGSPYEQYF.

The sample holds one count of this clone. V and J are TRBV27 and TRBJ2-1; the match to TRBD2 covers 7 bases. CDR1 is MNHEY, CDR2 SMNVEV, per germline (reference sequence). The CDR3 covers 15 residues. V gave up 7 bases and J gave up 6 bases; unmatched junction bases: 12. CDR3 residues: CASIRAGRESNEQFF. CDR3 DNA: TGTGCCAGCATTAGAGCTGGGCGGGAGAGCAATGAGCAGTTCTTC.

This clone was found a few times. The chain recombines TRBV19 with TRBJ2-1, with TRBD2 identical over 13 bases. This CDR3 is 15 amino acids long. The V gene's germline CDR1 is LNHDA and CDR2 SQIVND (reference sequence). Trimming cost V 3 bases and J 8 bases; bases outside gene matches: 4. CDR3 amino acids: CASSIGLAGDDEQFF. The CDR3 nucleotides are TGTGCCAGTAGTATTGGACTAGCGGGAGACGATGAGCAGTTCTTC.

V is TRBV18 and J is TRBJ1-2; no definite D call. Germline CDR1 is KGHSH and CDR2 is LQKENI. The V end was cut by 0 bases, the J end by 5 bases, with 13 bases between. This CDR3 has 15 residues. CDR3 DNA sequence: TGTGCCAGCTCACCACCGCTTCGGGTAAATTATGGCTACACCTTC. Residues: CASSPPLRVNYGYTF. The full variable domain, its missing parts supplied by reference TRBV18 and TRBJ1-2, is NAGVMQNPRHLVRRRGQEARLRCSPMKGHSHVYWYRQLPEEGLKFMVYLQKENIIDESGMPKERFSAEFPKEGPSILRIQQVVRGDSAAYFCASSPPLRVNYGYTFGSGTRLTVV.

The V and J genes are TRBV19 and TRBJ1-5, with D maybe TRBD1 (6 bases). The V gene's germline CDR1 is LNHDA and CDR2 SQIVND (reference sequence). CDR3 length equals 16 residues. Between the trimmed V and J ends, which lost 5 bases and 1 base, there was a span of 15 bases. CDR3 amino acids: CASSPQGRMSNQPQHF. The CDR3 DNA reads as TGTGCCAGTAGTCCACAGGGCCGGATGAGCAATCAGCCCCAGCATTTT.

This clone appeared once. The chain joins TRBV11-2 to TRBJ1-1; no clear D. Trimming pared 0 bases from V and 6 bases from J, leaving 8 bases between. This CDR3 has 13 amino acids. Germline values: CDR1 SGHAT, CDR2 FQNNGV. This chain's CDR3 is CASSLEESAEAFF. Written as DNA, the CDR3 is TGTGCCAGCAGCTTAGAAGAGAGTGCTGAAGCTTTCTTT.

V usage is TRBV5-4 and J usage is TRBJ1-2; TRBD1 is a possible D gene (6 bases). The CDR3 is made up of 15 amino acids. The germline V and J ends were trimmed by 6 bases and 4 bases, with 19 bases remaining between them. Germline V gives CDR1 SGHNT, CDR2 YYREEE (reference sequence). This chain's CDR3 is CASTTGGAQSYGYTF. CDR3 bases: TGTGCCAGCACCACGGGGGGGGCGCAGAGCTATGGCTACACCTTC. Full variable domain (missing parts from reference TRBV5-4 and TRBJ1-2): ETGVTQSPTHLIKTRGQQVTLRCSSQSGHNTVSWYQQALGQGPQFIFQYYREEENGRGNFPPRFSGLQFPNYSSELNVNALELDDSALYLCASTTGGAQSYGYTFGSGTRLTVV.

The chain has TRBV28 and TRBJ1-4; 7 nucleotides line up with TRBD1. CDR3 length equals 16 residues. Per the germline V gene, CDR1 is MDHEN and CDR2 is SYDVKM. The V gene end was trimmed by 6 bases and the J gene end by 4 bases; junction bases not matched to a gene: 11. CDR3 loop: CASRRPTGPYNEKLFF. CDR3 coding DNA: TGTGCCAGCAGGCGCCCGACAGGGCCGTATAATGAAAAACTGTTTTTT.

This clone was picked up a small number of times. V usage is TRBV6-1 and J usage is TRBJ1-5; the D gene is possibly TRBD1 (6 bases). The germline V gene encodes CDR1 MNHNS and CDR2 SASEGT. CDR3 length equals 15 residues. V lost 5 bases to trimming and J lost 3 bases, with 14 bases between them. CDR3 region: CASSFGTSFNQPQHF. Written as DNA, the CDR3 is TGTGCCAGCAGTTTCGGGACATCCTTCAATCAGCCCCAGCATTTT.

This rearrangement joins TRBV27 to TRBJ1-5; D not resolved. Trimming pared 6 bases from V and 0 bases from J, leaving 9 bases between. Germline lookup yields CDR1 MNHEY and CDR2 SMNVEV (reference sequence). The CDR3 runs 14 residues. The CDR3 DNA is TGTGCCAGCAGCTCGGGGATTAGCAATCAGCCCCAGCATTTT. It specifies CASSSGISNQPQHF.